The next 19 T cell receptor beta chains were all read from a single sample in a study of blood T cell repertoires in COVID-19. Only in-frame clones appear in the TCRdb table, and some are missing; sequencing was by immunoSEQ multiplex PCR. The repertoire includes about 150,000 clones, 87% of them detected once, and about 4.6% sits in the top ten. Sequencing input: peripheral blood. The receptors here all came from a woman in her sixties or seventies with active or convalescent COVID-19.

The gene calls are TRBV5-5 and TRBJ1-2, with TRBD1 matching 7 bases. The CDR3 sequence is 12 residues long. Germline assignment: CDR1 SGHKS and CDR2 YYEKEE (reference sequence). V was pared by 1 base and J by 8 bases, with 2 bases of the junction left unmatched. CDR3 sequence reads: CASSLTGEGYTF. Here the CDR3 DNA reads TGTGCCAGCAGCTTGACAGGGGAGGGCTACACCTTC.

The chain combines TRBV10-3 with TRBJ1-2; unclear D gene. CDR1 ENHRY and CDR2 SYGVKD come from the germline V gene. This CDR3 has 16 residues. Trimming pared 5 bases from V and 4 bases from J, leaving 20 bases between. The CDR3, as DNA: TGTGCCATCAGTTTCGGTCCGAGGGAGGAGGGCTATGGCTACACCTTC. Translating gives CAISFGPREEGYGYTF.

At least ten counts were recorded for this clone. This chain links TRBV2 with TRBJ2-7, with a weak D call TRBD1 (6 bases). The CDR3 runs 14 residues. Trimming took 1 base from V and 2 from J, leaving 9 bases between them. The germline gives CDR1 SNHLY, CDR2 FYNNEI. The CDR3 spells CASSEGTGPYEQYF. For the CDR3, the DNA is TGTGCCAGCAGTGAAGGAACAGGGCCCTACGAGCAGTACTTC.

By frequency in the sample, this clone is medium-sized (0.01 to 0.1%). V and J are TRBV30 and TRBJ1-2; D is possibly TRBD1 (6 bases). Germline CDR1 GTSNPN, CDR2 SVGIG (reference sequence). V lost 2 bases, J lost 1 base, and 14 bases lay in between. CDR3 size: 15 residues. CDR3 in amino acids: CAWSYPTGFNYGYTF. The DNA of the CDR3 is TGTGCCTGGAGTTACCCGACAGGATTTAACTATGGCTACACCTTC.

The chain combines TRBV25-1 with TRBJ1-2; a possible D gene is TRBD1 (5 bases). The germline V gene encodes CDR1 MGHDK and CDR2 SYGVNS. V was trimmed by 3 bases and J by 5 bases, leaving 13 bases between them. There are 14 residues in the CDR3. In nucleotides, the CDR3 is TGTGCCAGCAGTGACACCGGGACTGAATATGGCTACACCTTC. This translates into CASSDTGTEYGYTF.

The CDR3 nucleotides read TGTGCCAGCAGCGGACAGGGACTAGGCTACACCTTC. Encoded protein: CASSGQGLGYTF. V is TRBV3-1 (or the pseudogene TRBV3-2) and J is TRBJ1-2; 8 bases map to TRBD1. V lost 5 bases, J lost 8 bases, and 4 bases stayed unmatched. This CDR3 is 12 amino acids long. Germline-derived CDR1 and CDR2 are LGHDT and YNNKEL (reference sequence).

V usage is TRBV12-2 and J usage is TRBJ2-5; the table gives TRBD1 as D, unverified against the DNA. TRBV12-2 corresponds to a pseudogene. CDR3 size: 16 residues. Here the CDR3 DNA reads TGTGCAAGTCGCTTAGAAGTCAGGGGGCTCCAAGAGACCCAGTACTTC. It is translated as CASRLEVRGLQETQYF.

V is TRBV7-8 and J is TRBJ1-2; D unclear. The CDR3 loop spans 13 amino acids. Germline V gene data show CDR1 as SGHVS and CDR2 as FQNEAQ. Trimming stripped 5 bases from V and 8 bases from J, with 15 bases between. The CDR3 reads CASSATNHVGYTF. The CDR3 region has the DNA TGTGCCAGCAGCGCTACCAACCATGTCGGCTACACCTTC.

This chain connects TRBV4-3 to TRBJ1-5; 7 nucleotides line up with TRBD1. CDR1 and CDR2 from the germline V gene are LGHNA and YSLEER. This CDR3 has 17 residues. The trim removed 0 bases at V and 0 bases at J, leaving 5 bases unmatched. CDR3 nucleotide sequence: TGCGCCAGCAGCCAAGACTGGGGACAGTCTAGCAATCAGCCCCAGCATTTT. Its translation: CASSQDWGQSSNQPQHF.

This chain links TRBV19 with TRBJ1-2; tentative D call: TRBD1 (6 bases). The germline V gene encodes CDR1 LNHDA and CDR2 SQIVND (reference sequence). The V end lost 7 bases, the J end lost 1 base, and 16 bases lay between the germline ends. The CDR3 sequence is 15 residues long. Here the CDR3 DNA reads TGTGCCAGTACCCTAGCGGACAGTCGTAACTATGGCTACACCTTC. Its protein is CASTLADSRNYGYTF. The full variable domain, rest sourced from reference TRBV19 and TRBJ1-2, is DGGITQSPKYLFRKEGQNVTLSCEQNLNHDAMYWYRQDPGQGLRLIYYSQIVNDFQKGDIAEGYSVSREKKESFPLTVTSAQKNPTAFYLCASTLADSRNYGYTFGSGTRLTVV.

There are a few counts of this clone. The chain has TRBV4-2 and TRBJ2-1, with 9 positions matching TRBD1. V lost 2 bases and J lost 2; bases outside the gene matches: 7. Per germline, CDR1 LGHNA and CDR2 YNFKEQ. The CDR3 consists of 17 residues. This chain's CDR3 is CASSQHRDRETYNEQFF. Written as DNA, the CDR3 is TGTGCCAGCAGCCAACATAGGGACAGGGAAACCTACAATGAGCAGTTCTTC.

CDR3 nucleotides: TGTGCCAGCAGTTACGGTCCCACTAACTATGGCTACACCTTC. This gives the protein CASSYGPTNYGYTF. This chain connects TRBV25-1 to TRBJ1-2, with D unresolved. Trimming pared 5 bases from V and 0 bases from J, leaving 10 bases between. Germline V gene sequence: CDR1 MGHDK, CDR2 SYGVNS. The CDR3 loop spans 14 amino acids.

Comments on this clone: Germline is not matched at one junction end, which may reflect a read error. The J gene is TRBJ1-2, the V gene TRBV19; 9 positions agree with TRBD1. The germline V gene has CDR1 LNHDA and CDR2 SQIVND (reference sequence). CDR3 length: 12 residues. This CDR3 is CASRRTGDGYTF. As DNA, the CDR3 is TGTGCCAGTAGGAGGACAGGGGATGGATACACCTTC.

This chain connects TRBV7-9 to TRBJ2-7; TRBD1 matches 9 bases. This CDR3 has 15 amino acids. J lost 2 bases, V lost 5 bases, and 7 bases had no gene match. Germline assignment: CDR1 SEHNR and CDR2 FQNEAQ (reference sequence). Here the CDR3 reads CASSPNRGLAYEQYF. In DNA form, the CDR3 reads TGTGCCAGCAGCCCTAACAGGGGGCTGGCCTACGAGCAGTACTTC.

A single count supports this clone. This chain joins TRBV29-1 and TRBJ2-1; 14 nucleotides match TRBD2. The CDR3 extends over 15 amino acids. V shed 7 bases and J 3 bases; nucleotides not matched to a gene: 5. Germline V gene sequence: CDR1 SQVTM, CDR2 ANQGSEA. CDR3 loop: CSAGTSGGVYNEQFF. Written as DNA, the CDR3 is TGCAGCGCTGGGACTAGCGGGGGTGTCTACAATGAGCAGTTCTTC.

This clone was seen a few times. CDR3 sequence reads: CASSPLQSTDTQYF. CDR3 DNA: TGTGCCAGTAGTCCTTTACAGAGCACAGATACGCAGTATTTT. The J gene is TRBJ2-3, the V gene TRBV19; D is unclear. V was pared by 5 bases and J by 0 bases, with 9 bases between. The CDR3 is made up of 14 amino acids. Germline assignment: CDR1 LNHDA and CDR2 SQIVND (reference sequence).

The chain links TRBV10-2 to TRBJ2-3, with a possible D match to TRBD2 (5 bases). V lost 7 bases, J lost 4 bases, and 9 bases lay in between. This CDR3 is 12 amino acids long. Per germline, CDR1 WSHSY and CDR2 SAAADI. The CDR3 DNA is TGCGCCAGCACGGAGGTAGCAGATACGCAGTATTTT. It specifies CASTEVADTQYF.

The V and J genes are TRBV19 and TRBJ2-5; D is uncertain. Trimming stripped 1 base from V and 5 bases from J, with 8 bases between. CDR3 length: 13 residues. Looked up from germline, CDR1 is LNHDA and CDR2 is SQIVND (reference sequence). CDR3 DNA: TGTGCCAGTAGTATAGTCCTGTTGGAGACCCAGTACTTC. Its protein product is CASSIVLLETQYF.

This CDR3 reads CASSKVGPSGGLLEQYF. The CDR3 DNA is TGTGCCAGCAGCAAAGTGGGCCCAAGCGGGGGCCTCCTCGAGCAGTACTTC. The chain uses TRBV21-1 and TRBJ2-7; TRBD2, as called in the table, went unchecked against the DNA. TRBV21-1 is assigned pseudogene status. The CDR3 extends over 17 amino acids.